This entry concerns a single T cell receptor beta chain. The study drew participants aged about 18 to 89 years from some 23 US areas. Recovered Cohort 3 donors showed two negative PCRs, clearance, or symptom resolution. The data are from a study of blood T cell repertoires in COVID-19. The germline gives CDR1 SGHDT, CDR2 YYEEEE. This CDR3 has 18 residues. V trimming: 4 bases; J trimming: 3 bases; junction bases outside the gene matches: 13. Authors' processing steps: Nucleated cell number was recorded as an estimate derived from reference gene primer amplification. TCRdb keeps only in-frame clones here, not all; method: immunoSEQ multiplex PCR. V, J and clone size are taken as reported in that table, and D and trimming were inferred from the DNA itself. The sample carries 250,000 to 300,000 clones, 65% to 90% recorded once.

This TCR derives from a young man who had recovered from COVID-19. The rearrangement uses TRBV5-6 and TRBJ2-3; 11 positions match TRBD1. The sample comprised PBMCs or T cells enriched from blood (not recorded which). CDR3 sequence reads: CASSPGTGGDRLTDTQYF. The CDR3 DNA sequence: TGTGCCAGCAGCCCCGGGACAGGGGGAGATCGGTTGACAGATACGCAGTATTTT.